This passage covers 8 T cell receptor beta chains from one sample sequenced in a study of cytotoxic CD8 clonotypes in ibrutinib-treated CLL. The table came from immunoSEQ multiplex PCR; TCRdb's copy has only in-frame clones and leaves some out. The profile shows 14,000 or so clones, roughly 64% of them singletons. This specimen consisted of PBMCs, obtained before ibrutinib treatment. Receptors originate from a human donor with chronic lymphocytic leukemia.

V usage is TRBV6-5 and J usage is TRBJ2-5, with 13 bases lining up with TRBD2. This CDR3 spans 16 amino acids. Germline lookup yields CDR1 MNHEY and CDR2 SVGAGI. V trimming: 2 bases; J trimming: 5 bases; junction bases outside the gene matches: 5. CDR3 region: CASSYDGTSGDETQYF. Here the CDR3 DNA reads TGTGCCAGCAGTTACGACGGGACTAGCGGGGATGAGACCCAGTACTTC.

This clone showed up just once. The chain employs TRBV9 and TRBJ1-1, with TRBD1 as a possible D gene (5 bases). The V gene's germline CDR1 is SGDLS and CDR2 YYNGEE. There are 17 residues in the CDR3. The V end was cut by 4 bases, the J end by 1 base, with 20 bases between. The CDR3 nucleotides are TGTGCCAGCAGCCTAACCTCTCCTACCGGGACGAACACTGAAGCTTTCTTT. This codes for CASSLTSPTGTNTEAFF.

The chain employs TRBV18 and TRBJ2-7; D gene unclear. The CDR3 spans 11 residues. V lost 3 bases and J lost 5, with 5 bases in between. Looked up from germline, CDR1 is KGHSH and CDR2 is LQKENI. The CDR3 protein is CASSPRDEQYF. In DNA form, the CDR3 reads TGTGCCAGCTCACCTAGGGACGAGCAGTACTTC.

This clone has only one observation. V is TRBV5-6 and J is TRBJ2-1, with 14 nucleotides matching TRBD2. The V gene end was trimmed by 4 bases and the J gene end by 6 bases; junction bases not matched to a gene: 3. The germline gives CDR1 SGHDT, CDR2 YYEEEE. The CDR3 is 15 amino acids. CDR3 loop: CASSLGLAGVNEQFF. The DNA for the CDR3 is TGTGCCAGCAGCCTGGGACTAGCGGGGGTCAATGAGCAGTTCTTC.

This clone came up many times. The chain has TRBV5-1 and TRBJ2-5; a weak D match, TRBD2 (5 bases). This CDR3 is 15 amino acids long. Germline V CDR1 and CDR2: SGHRS, YFSETQ. V lost 4 bases, J lost 4 bases, and 17 bases lay in between. The CDR3 protein is CASSGEPGSGETQYF. The CDR3 DNA reads TGCGCCAGCAGCGGGGAACCGGGGTCCGGAGAGACCCAGTACTTC.

This clone has only a few counts. The V gene is TRBV7-8, the J gene TRBJ1-1; unclear D gene. The CDR3 is 15 residues long. Trimming shortened V by 5 bases and J by 0 bases, and 13 bases separated the two germline ends. Germline CDR1 and CDR2: SGHVS and FQNEAQ. The CDR3 nucleotides read TGTGCCAGCAGCAGGAGCACCGGGGTGAACACTGAAGCTTTCTTT. Translation gives CASSRSTGVNTEAFF.

The CDR3 DNA reads TGTGCCAGCAGCGAAAGTCGGGGAGGGCTGGTCGAGCAGTACTTC. Protein: CASSESRGGLVEQYF. The chain has TRBV7-9 and TRBJ2-7; 7 positions agree with TRBD2. The CDR3 is 15 residues long. V was pared by 5 bases and J by 6 bases, with 13 bases of the junction left unmatched. The germline V gene has CDR1 SEHNR and CDR2 FQNEAQ (reference sequence).

This rearrangement joins TRBV19 to TRBJ1-1; maybe TRBD1 (6 bases). V was clipped by 2 bases and J by 1 base, with 11 bases between them. CDR1 is LNHDA and CDR2 is SQIVND in the germline V gene (reference sequence). The CDR3 length is 15 residues. The CDR3 coding sequence is TGTGCCAGTAGTATACCGGGGGGCCGGAACACTGAAGCTTTCTTT. It specifies CASSIPGGRNTEAFF.